This T cell receptor (beta chain) was profiled in a study of T-cell memory formation after mild COVID-19. Each CDR3 protein is one row after TCRdb ran MiXCR on the 5' RACE reads. The sample shows roughly 300,000 distinct CDR3 sequences, 15% to 20% of them seen only once. Trimming at V came to 1 base and at J to 3 bases, leaving 8 bases not matched to a gene. This CDR3 spans 16 amino acids. CDR1 is SGHVS, CDR2 FQNEAQ, per germline. This clonotype was detected many times. Sequenced material: PBMCs or a T cell subset sorted from them (not recorded which). This receptor was obtained from a man aged 18-30 years who had mild COVID-19 (a few samples of this study predate the infection). Cell type and time point are not known. The chain employs TRBV7-8 and TRBJ2-5; the match to TRBD1 covers 7 bases. This CDR3 reads CASSLVSGGREETQYF. In nucleotides, the CDR3 is TGTGCCAGCAGCTTAGTCTCAGGGGGACGTGAAGAGACCCAGTACTTC.